This TCR beta chain was identified in a study of shared clonotypes between healthy human individuals. Here immunoSEQ multiplex PCR was the method, and the copy in TCRdb shows in-frame clones only, minus some. The sample yields some 2,000,000 clones, approximately 94% seen once. Regarding the study as a whole: Blood was the only sampled material, and tissue repertoires likely differ. Rarefaction curves obtained for sorted subsets showed sequencing incomplete despite large depth.

The CDR3 totals 13 residues. V was cut by 5 bases and J by 4 bases, with 10 bases left in between. Germline V gene data show CDR1 as SEHNR and CDR2 as FQNEAQ (reference sequence). As defined, naive CD8 cells were CD45RO-negative and positively selected for CCR7, with terminally differentiated effector memory CD45RA+ cells excluded. A word on this clone: Its antigen remains unidentified.

The chain combines TRBV7-9 with TRBJ2-3; weak D call: TRBD1 (6 bases). This receptor was obtained from a man between 18 and 35 years old in good health. Material for sequencing was naive CD8+ T cells sorted from blood. CDR3 sequence reads: CASSPDSSDTQYF. DNA for the CDR3: TGTGCCAGCAGCCCGGACAGTTCAGATACGCAGTATTTT.